The present T cell receptor beta chain was sequenced within a study of blood T cell repertoires in COVID-19. Study background: Collection of acute and convalescent COVID-19 samples took place in the United States, Italy and Spain. Sources were T cells, B-cell-depleted T cells, or PBMCs; the material itself was cDNA or gDNA.

Methods used by the authors: It was from reference gene primer amplification that nucleated cell counts were estimated. The data were produced by immunoSEQ multiplex PCR, yet TCRdb's version contains in-frame clones alone and is incomplete. V, J and clone size are taken as reported in that table, and D and trimming were inferred from the DNA itself. This table holds 470,000 or so clones, approximately 85% found once. The CDR3 runs 14 residues. Trimming removed 1 base at V and 2 bases at J, with 7 bases between. Germline CDR1 SGHDT, CDR2 YYEEEE. The chain has TRBV5-6 and TRBJ1-5; D call uncertain. What was sequenced was peripheral blood. The sequence derives from a human donor in a cohort sampled during active COVID-19. Here the CDR3 reads CASSLMRGNQPQHF. The CDR3 DNA reads TGTGCCAGCAGCTTGATGAGGGGCAATCAGCCCCAGCATTTT.